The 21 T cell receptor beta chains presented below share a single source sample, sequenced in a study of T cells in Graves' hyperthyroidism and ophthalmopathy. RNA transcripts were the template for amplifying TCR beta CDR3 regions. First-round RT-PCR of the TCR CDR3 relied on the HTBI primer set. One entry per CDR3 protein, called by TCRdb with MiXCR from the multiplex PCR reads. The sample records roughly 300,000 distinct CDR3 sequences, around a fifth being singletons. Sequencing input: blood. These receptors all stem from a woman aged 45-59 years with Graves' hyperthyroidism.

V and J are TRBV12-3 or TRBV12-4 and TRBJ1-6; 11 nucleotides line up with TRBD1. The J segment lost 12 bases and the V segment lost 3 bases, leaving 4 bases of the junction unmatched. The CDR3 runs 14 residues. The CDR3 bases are TGTGCCAGCAGTTTGGACAGGGGGCAAGTACCCCTCCACTTT. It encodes CASSLDRGQVPLHF.

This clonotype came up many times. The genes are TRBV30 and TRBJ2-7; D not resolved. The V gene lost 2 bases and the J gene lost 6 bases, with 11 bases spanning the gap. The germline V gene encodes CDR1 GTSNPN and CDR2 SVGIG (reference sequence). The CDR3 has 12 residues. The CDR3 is CAWSLHKAEQYF. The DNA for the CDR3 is TGTGCCTGGAGTCTACATAAAGCCGAGCAGTACTTC.

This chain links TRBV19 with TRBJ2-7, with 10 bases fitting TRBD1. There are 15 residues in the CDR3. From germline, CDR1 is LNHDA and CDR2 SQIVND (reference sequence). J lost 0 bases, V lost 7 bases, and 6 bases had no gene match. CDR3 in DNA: TGTGCCAGTACTACCGGGACAGGGGCCTCCTACGAGCAGTACTTC. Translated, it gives CASTTGTGASYEQYF.

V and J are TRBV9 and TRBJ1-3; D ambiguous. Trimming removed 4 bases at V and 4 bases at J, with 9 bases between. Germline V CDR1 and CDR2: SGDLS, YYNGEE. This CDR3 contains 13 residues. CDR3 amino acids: CASSSDQGNTIYF. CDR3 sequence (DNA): TGTGCCAGCAGCTCGGACCAAGGAAACACCATATATTTT.

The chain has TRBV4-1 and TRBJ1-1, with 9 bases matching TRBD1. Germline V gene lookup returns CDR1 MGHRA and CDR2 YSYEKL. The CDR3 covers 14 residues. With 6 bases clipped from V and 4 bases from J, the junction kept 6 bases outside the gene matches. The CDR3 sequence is CASRGRTGVTEAFF. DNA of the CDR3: TGCGCCAGCAGAGGGAGGACAGGGGTCACTGAAGCTTTCTTT.

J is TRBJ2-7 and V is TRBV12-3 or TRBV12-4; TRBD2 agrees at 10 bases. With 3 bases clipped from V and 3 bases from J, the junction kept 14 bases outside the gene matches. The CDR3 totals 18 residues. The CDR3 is CASSFGGISGRAGYEQYF. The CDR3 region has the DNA TGTGCCAGCAGTTTCGGGGGGATCAGCGGGAGGGCCGGCTACGAGCAGTACTTC.

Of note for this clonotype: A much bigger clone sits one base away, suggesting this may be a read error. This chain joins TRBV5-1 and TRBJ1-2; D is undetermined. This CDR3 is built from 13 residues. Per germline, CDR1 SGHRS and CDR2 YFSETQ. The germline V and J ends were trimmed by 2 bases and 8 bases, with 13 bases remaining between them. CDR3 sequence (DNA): TGCGCCAGCAGCTTCGACGGTCCTCGCGGCTACACCTTC. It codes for CASSFDGPRGYTF. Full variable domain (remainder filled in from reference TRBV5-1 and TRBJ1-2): KAGVTQTPRYLIKTRGQQVTLSCSPISGHRSVSWYQQTPGQGLQFLFEYFSETQRNKGNFPGRFSGRQFSNSRSEMNVSTLELGDSALYLCASSFDGPRGYTFGSGTRLTVV.

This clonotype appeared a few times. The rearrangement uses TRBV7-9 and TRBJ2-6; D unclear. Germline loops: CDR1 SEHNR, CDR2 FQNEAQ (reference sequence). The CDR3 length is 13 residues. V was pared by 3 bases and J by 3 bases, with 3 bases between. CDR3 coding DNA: TGTGCCAGCAGCTTCCGTGGGGCCAACGTCCTGACTTTC. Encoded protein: CASSFRGANVLTF.

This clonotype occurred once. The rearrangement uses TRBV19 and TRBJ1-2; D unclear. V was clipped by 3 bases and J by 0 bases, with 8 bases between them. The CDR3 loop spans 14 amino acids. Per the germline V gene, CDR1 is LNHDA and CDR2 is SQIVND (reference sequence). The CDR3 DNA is TGTGCCAGTAGTATCGGGCAGTCTAACTATGGCTACACCTTC. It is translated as CASSIGQSNYGYTF.

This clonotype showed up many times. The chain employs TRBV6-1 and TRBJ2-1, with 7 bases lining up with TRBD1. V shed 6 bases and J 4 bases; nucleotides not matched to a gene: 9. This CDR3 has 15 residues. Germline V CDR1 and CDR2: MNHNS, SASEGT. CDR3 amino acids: CASRARDRQYNEQFF. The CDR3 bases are TGTGCCAGCAGAGCGAGGGACAGACAGTACAATGAGCAGTTCTTC.

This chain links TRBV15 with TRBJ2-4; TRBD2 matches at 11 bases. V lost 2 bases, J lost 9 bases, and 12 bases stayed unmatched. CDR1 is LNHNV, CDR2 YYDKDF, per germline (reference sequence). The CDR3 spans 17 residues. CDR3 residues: CATSRTSGGTGRAIQYF. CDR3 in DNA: TGTGCCACCAGCAGAACTAGCGGGGGCACAGGACGAGCCATTCAGTACTTC.

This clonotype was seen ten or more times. CDR3 amino acids: CASSSDGDTQYF. The CDR3 nucleotides read TGTGCCAGCAGCTCCGACGGAGATACGCAGTATTTT. V is TRBV7-9 and J is TRBJ2-3; no definite D call. Trimming pared 4 bases from V and 5 bases from J, leaving 7 bases between. The CDR3 length is 12 residues. The germline gives CDR1 SEHNR, CDR2 FQNEAQ (reference sequence).

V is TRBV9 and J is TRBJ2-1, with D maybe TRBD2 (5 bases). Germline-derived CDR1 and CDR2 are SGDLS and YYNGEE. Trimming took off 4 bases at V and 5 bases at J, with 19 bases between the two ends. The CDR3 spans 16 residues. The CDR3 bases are TGTGCCAGCAGCCCGTGGGTGAGTCGGGGAAACAATGAGCAGTTCTTC. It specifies CASSPWVSRGNNEQFF. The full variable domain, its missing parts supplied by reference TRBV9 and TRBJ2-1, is DSGVTQTPKHLITATGQRVTLRCSPRSGDLSVYWYQQSLDQGLQFLIQYYNGEERAKGNILERFSAQQFPDLHSELNLSSLELGDSALYFCASSPWVSRGNNEQFFGPGTRLTVL.

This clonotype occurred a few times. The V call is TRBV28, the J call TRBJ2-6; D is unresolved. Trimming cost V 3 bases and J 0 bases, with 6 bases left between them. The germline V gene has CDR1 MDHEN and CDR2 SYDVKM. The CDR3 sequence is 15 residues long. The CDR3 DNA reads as TGTGCCAGCAGTTTTCAGTCCTCTGGGGCCAACGTCCTGACTTTC. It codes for CASSFQSSGANVLTF.

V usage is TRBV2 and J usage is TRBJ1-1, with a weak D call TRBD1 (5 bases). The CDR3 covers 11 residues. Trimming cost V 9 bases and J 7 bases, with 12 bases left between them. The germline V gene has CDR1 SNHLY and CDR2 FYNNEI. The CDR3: CASKFDSEAFF. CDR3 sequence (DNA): TGTGCCAGTAAGTTCGACAGTGAAGCTTTCTTT.

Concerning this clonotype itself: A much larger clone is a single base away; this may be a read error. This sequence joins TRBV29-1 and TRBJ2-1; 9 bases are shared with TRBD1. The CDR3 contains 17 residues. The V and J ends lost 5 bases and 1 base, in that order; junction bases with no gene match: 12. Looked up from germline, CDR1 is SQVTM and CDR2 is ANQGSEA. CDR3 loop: CSVKGPWTGESYNEQFF. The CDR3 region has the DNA TGCAGCGTTAAAGGCCCGTGGACAGGGGAATCCTACAATGAGCAGTTCTTC.

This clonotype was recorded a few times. The CDR3 DNA follows: TGTGCCTGGAGCAGGGGCGGGGAGACCCAGTACTTC. Protein: CAWSRGGETQYF. This chain uses TRBV30 with TRBJ2-5, with D possibly matching TRBD1 (6 bases). The V end was cut by 3 bases, the J end by 5 bases, with 10 bases between. Germline assignment: CDR1 GTSNPN and CDR2 SVGIG (reference sequence). CDR3 size: 12 residues.

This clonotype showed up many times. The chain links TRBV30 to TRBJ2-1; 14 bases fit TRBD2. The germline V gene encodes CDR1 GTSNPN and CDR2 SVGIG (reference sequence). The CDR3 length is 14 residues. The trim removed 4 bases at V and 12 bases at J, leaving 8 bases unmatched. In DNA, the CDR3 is TGTGCCTGGAAGCCTGGACTAGCGGGGGGTGTGCAGTTCTTC. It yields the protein CAWKPGLAGGVQFF.

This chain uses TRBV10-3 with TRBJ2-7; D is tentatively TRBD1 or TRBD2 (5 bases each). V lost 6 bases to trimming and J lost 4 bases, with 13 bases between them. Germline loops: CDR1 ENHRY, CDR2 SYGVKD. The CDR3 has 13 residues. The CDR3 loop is CAIRGELPYEQYF. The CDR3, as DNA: TGTGCCATCAGGGGGGAACTTCCTTACGAGCAGTACTTC.

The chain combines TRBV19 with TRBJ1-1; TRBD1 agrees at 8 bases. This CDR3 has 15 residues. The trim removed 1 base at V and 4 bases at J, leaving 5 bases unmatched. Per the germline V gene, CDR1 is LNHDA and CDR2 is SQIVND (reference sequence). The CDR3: CASSIGTGRGTEAFF. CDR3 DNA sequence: TGTGCCAGTAGTATAGGGACAGGGCGGGGCACTGAAGCTTTCTTT.

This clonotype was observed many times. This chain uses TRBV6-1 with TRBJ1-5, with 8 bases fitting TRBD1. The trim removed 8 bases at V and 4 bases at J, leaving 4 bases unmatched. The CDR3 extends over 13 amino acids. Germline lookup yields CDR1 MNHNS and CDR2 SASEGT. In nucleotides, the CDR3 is TGTGCCAGCGGGGACAGGCCAAATCAGCCCCAGCATTTT. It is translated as CASGDRPNQPQHF.